A single sample gave rise to the 29 T cell receptor beta chains below, sequenced in a study of human T cells and chemical hapten exposure. Time point denoted: pre-sensitization, week 0. Treatment specified: therapeutic diphenylcyclopropenone sensitization with weekly scalp DPC. TCRdb fed the RACE reads into MiXCR, producing one record per CDR3 protein. This sample has 280,000 or so distinct CDR3 sequences, with around 7.7% found just once. Source: whole blood, taken in connection with sensitization to the hapten diphenylcyclopropenone (DPC). The receptor set was obtained from a man aged 18 to 35 with alopecia areata. Some clones in this sample may be carry-over from other donors' samples.

This clonotype came up a few times. The chain combines TRBV12-3 or TRBV12-4 with TRBJ1-6; possibly TRBD1 for D (5 bases). Trimming shortened V by 4 bases and J by 7 bases, and 11 bases separated the two germline ends. The CDR3 is 14 residues long. The CDR3 sequence is CASSSAGRNSPLHF. The DNA of the CDR3 is TGTGCCAGCAGTTCCGCAGGGAGGAATTCACCCCTCCACTTT.

This clonotype appeared many times. The chain is built from TRBV6-5 and TRBJ2-1, with D uncertain. This CDR3 spans 11 amino acids. The germline gives CDR1 MNHEY, CDR2 SVGAGI. Trimming cost V 4 bases and J 5 bases, with 3 bases left between them. CDR3 nucleotides: TGTGCCAGCAGTTCGCACAATGAGCAGTTCTTC. Protein sequence: CASSSHNEQFF.

The chain uses TRBV4-3 and TRBJ1-6; the match to TRBD1 covers 10 bases. This CDR3 region has 17 residues. Germline V lookup: CDR1 LGHNA, CDR2 YSLEER. J was trimmed by 11 bases and V by 4 bases; bases with no gene match: 14. The CDR3 region is CASSLRTLTGGIPPLHF. Written as DNA, the CDR3 is TGCGCCAGCAGCCTCCGAACCTTGACAGGGGGCATTCCACCCCTCCACTTT.

This clonotype has more than one count but fewer than ten. The chain has TRBV20-1 and TRBJ1-4; 8 nucleotides line up with TRBD1. The V gene's germline CDR1 is DFQATT and CDR2 SNEGSKA (reference sequence). V lost 5 bases to trimming and J lost 7 bases; unmatched junction nucleotides: 12. The CDR3 loop spans 15 amino acids. This chain's CDR3 is CSAGRTGYGGEKLFF. In DNA form, the CDR3 reads TGCAGTGCTGGACGGACAGGGTACGGCGGTGAAAAACTGTTTTTT.

This clonotype occurred a few times. The chain joins TRBV5-1 to TRBJ2-1; D is ambiguous. CDR3 size: 14 residues. Germline V gene lookup returns CDR1 SGHRS and CDR2 YFSETQ. V lost 1 base to trimming and J lost 3 bases, with 8 bases between them. CDR3 amino acids: CASSLSADYNEQFF. For the CDR3, the DNA is TGCGCCAGCAGCTTGTCAGCTGACTACAATGAGCAGTTCTTC.

Ten or more counts support this clonotype. V is TRBV4-3 and J is TRBJ2-7; TRBD2 matches at 13 bases. The V gene's germline CDR1 is LGHNA and CDR2 YSLEER. The V gene end was trimmed by 1 base and the J gene end by 0 bases; junction bases not matched to a gene: 3. The CDR3 covers 17 residues. The CDR3: CASSQGLAGGPSYEQYF. CDR3 sequence (DNA): TGCGCCAGCAGCCAAGGACTAGCGGGGGGTCCCTCCTACGAGCAGTACTTC.

This clonotype came up a few times. The V call is TRBV6-2 or TRBV6-3, the J call TRBJ2-7; 8 bases line up with TRBD2. The CDR3 is 15 residues long. Germline V CDR1 and CDR2: MNHEY, SVGEGT. V dropped 7 bases and J dropped 2; count of bases not matched to a gene: 10. The CDR3 DNA reads as TGTGCCAGCACCTTAGCGGGGATAGGCCCCTACGAGCAGTACTTC. It encodes CASTLAGIGPYEQYF.

This clonotype was detected ten times or more. The rearrangement links TRBV12-3 or TRBV12-4 to TRBJ1-1, with 8 bases fitting TRBD1. The CDR3 is 15 residues long. The V gene end was trimmed by 6 bases and the J gene end by 4 bases; junction bases not matched to a gene: 10. CDR3 coding DNA: TGTGCCAGCAGAAGTCAGGACAGGGTGGGCACTGAAGCTTTCTTT. Translating gives CASRSQDRVGTEAFF.

The gene calls are TRBV4-3 and TRBJ1-4; D is undetermined. Germline CDR1 is LGHNA and CDR2 is YSLEER. The ends were cut back, 0 bases at V and 8 bases at J, with 7 bases in the middle. There are 13 residues in the CDR3. The CDR3 is CASSQDIPEKLFF. CDR3 nucleotide sequence: TGCGCCAGCAGCCAAGATATCCCCGAAAAACTGTTTTTT.

The chain links TRBV10-3 to TRBJ2-7; D remains ambiguous. V dropped 0 bases and J dropped 3 bases, with 9 bases sitting between them. This CDR3 spans 14 amino acids. Germline lookup yields CDR1 ENHRY and CDR2 SYGVKD. CDR3 sequence: CAISESMFVYEQYF. In DNA form, the CDR3 reads TGTGCCATCAGTGAGTCGATGTTTGTCTACGAGCAGTACTTC.

The chain uses TRBV9 and TRBJ2-1; possibly TRBD1 for D (7 bases). The CDR3 extends over 15 amino acids. Trimming pared 3 bases from V and 1 base from J, leaving 11 bases between. Germline V CDR1 and CDR2: SGDLS, YYNGEE. CDR3 sequence: CASSGGTVSYNEQFF. In nucleotides, the CDR3 is TGTGCCAGCAGCGGCGGGACAGTATCCTACAATGAGCAGTTCTTC.

This clonotype has at least ten counts. The J gene is TRBJ1-4, the V gene TRBV20-1; 10 bases agree with TRBD1. Germline loops: CDR1 DFQATT, CDR2 SNEGSKA (reference sequence). The CDR3 contains 14 residues. Trimming at V came to 5 bases and at J to 8 bases, leaving 8 bases not matched to a gene. Here the CDR3 reads CSAGSGQGGEKLFF. The CDR3 DNA reads TGCAGTGCTGGCTCTGGACAGGGGGGCGAAAAACTGTTTTTT.

This clonotype has just a few counts. The chain links TRBV6-4 to TRBJ2-3; a weak D match, TRBD1 (6 bases). Germline assignment: CDR1 MRHNA and CDR2 SNTAGT. CDR3 length equals 14 residues. Trimming left V 2 bases short and J 4 bases short, with 10 bases between. CDR3 amino acids: CASSDITGSDTQYF. CDR3 nucleotides: TGTGCCAGCAGTGACATCACAGGGTCAGATACGCAGTATTTT.

V is TRBV6-6 and J is TRBJ2-2; TRBD1 is a possible D gene (5 bases). Trimming left V 10 bases short and J 1 base short, with 10 bases between. From germline, CDR1 is MNHNY and CDR2 SVGAGI (reference sequence). This CDR3 region has 13 residues. In DNA, the CDR3 is TGTGCCACCCCCAGGGAGAACACCGGGGAGCTGTTTTTT. Protein: CATPRENTGELFF.

This clonotype was found many times. V usage is TRBV7-3 and J usage is TRBJ1-1; a weak D match, TRBD1 (6 bases). Germline assignment: CDR1 SGHTA and CDR2 FQGTGA. The V end lost 2 bases, the J end lost 7 bases, and 14 bases lay between the germline ends. CDR3 length: 14 amino acids. CDR3 sequence reads: CASSLDGTGNEAFF. For the CDR3, the DNA is TGTGCCAGCAGCTTAGACGGTACAGGGAATGAAGCTTTCTTT.

This clonotype was seen ten or more times. This chain joins TRBV10-1 and TRBJ2-2; D might be TRBD1 (5 bases). Germline V CDR1 and CDR2: WNHNN, SYGVQD (reference sequence). The CDR3 runs to 15 residues. Trimming cost V 4 bases and J 1 base, with 10 bases left between them. CDR3 region: CASSAKTENTGELFF. CDR3 coding DNA: TGCGCCAGCAGTGCGAAGACAGAGAACACCGGGGAGCTGTTTTTT.

The table lists this clonotype with a few counts. The rearrangement joins TRBV29-1 to TRBJ2-7; D call uncertain. The CDR3 is 13 residues long. Germline V gene lookup returns CDR1 SQVTM and CDR2 ANQGSEA. Trimming took 3 bases from V and 0 from J, leaving 9 bases between them. The CDR3, as DNA: TGCAGCGTTGAGGTGGCACTCTCCTACGAGCAGTACTTC. Its translation is CSVEVALSYEQYF.

The chain recombines TRBV5-1 with TRBJ2-6; D tentatively reads TRBD1 or TRBD2 (5 bases each). This CDR3 comprises 18 residues. Trimming left V 2 bases short and J 0 bases short, with 15 bases between. Germline values: CDR1 SGHRS, CDR2 YFSETQ. In DNA, the CDR3 is TGCGCCAGCAGCTTCTCCGGGACCCCGTTCTCTGGGGCCAACGTCCTGACTTTC. As protein: CASSFSGTPFSGANVLTF.

The J gene is TRBJ1-1, the V gene TRBV7-3; possible D gene TRBD1, 6 bases. Germline CDR1 reads SGHTA; CDR2 reads FQGTGA. V lost 3 bases and J 1 base, leaving 12 bases between the germline ends. The CDR3 runs 15 residues. The CDR3 nucleotides are TGTGCCAGCAGCTTCAATGGGGGCGGGAACACTGAAGCTTTCTTT. Translated, it gives CASSFNGGGNTEAFF.

V gene TRBV6-2 or TRBV6-3 combines with J gene TRBJ2-1, with a weak D call TRBD2 (6 bases). Germline-derived CDR1 and CDR2 are MNHEY and SVGEGT. This CDR3 is 13 amino acids long. Trimming pared 10 bases from V and 4 bases from J, leaving 14 bases between. CDR3 nucleotides: TGTGCCATCAGGAGCGGGTCTTACAATGAGCAGTTCTTC. Translated, it gives CAIRSGSYNEQFF.

The table lists this clonotype with a few counts. The DNA of the CDR3 is TGTGCCAGCAGTGTCGGAGGAATACAAGAGACCCAGTACTTC. It translates to CASSVGGIQETQYF. The chain carries TRBV2 and TRBJ2-5; maybe TRBD2 (5 bases). Germline CDR1 is SNHLY and CDR2 is FYNNEI. The CDR3 is 14 residues long. The ends were cut back, 4 bases at V and 2 bases at J, with 11 bases in the middle.

This clonotype was counted at least ten times. The rearrangement links TRBV6-6 to TRBJ1-5; D may be TRBD1 (6 bases). The CDR3 runs 15 residues. The germline V gene encodes CDR1 MNHNY and CDR2 SVGAGI (reference sequence). Deletions cut 2 bases from V and 0 bases from J, with 8 bases between. CDR3 in DNA: TGTGCCAGCAGTTACGGGGGGCTTAGCAATCAGCCCCAGCATTTT. Protein sequence: CASSYGGLSNQPQHF.

The rearrangement uses TRBV10-1 and TRBJ2-5; no definite D call. Germline V gives CDR1 WNHNN, CDR2 SYGVQD (reference sequence). Trimming pared 2 bases from V and 1 base from J, leaving 11 bases between. The length of the CDR3 is 15 residues. The CDR3 DNA sequence: TGCGCCAGCAGTGAGAGCCTCGTCCCCCAAGAGACCCAGTACTTC. Its translation is CASSESLVPQETQYF.

In this sample, this clonotype turned up many times. The J gene is TRBJ2-7, the V gene TRBV6-5; D unresolved. The CDR3 sequence is 14 residues long. Germline CDR1 reads MNHEY; CDR2 reads SVGAGI. Trimming left V 5 bases short and J 2 bases short, with 13 bases between. This CDR3 reads CASSTDLTTYEQYF. CDR3 sequence (DNA): TGTGCCAGCAGTACGGACCTCACTACCTACGAGCAGTACTTC.

This chain links TRBV7-2 with TRBJ2-1, with D unclear. The germline V gene encodes CDR1 SGHTA and CDR2 FQGNSA. This CDR3 is 12 amino acids long. Trimming took off 10 bases at V and 3 bases at J, with 10 bases between the two ends. In DNA, the CDR3 is TGTGCCACCACGTGGGGCTACAATGAGCAGTTCTTC. Translated: CATTWGYNEQFF.

This clonotype was observed a handful of times. The gene calls are TRBV6-1 and TRBJ1-2; D gene uncertain. Germline-derived CDR1 and CDR2 are MNHNS and SASEGT. The CDR3 has 15 amino acids. V was shortened by 7 bases and J by 4 bases, with 19 bases between the two germline ends. The CDR3: CASIEAAWGVYGYTF. The CDR3 DNA reads as TGTGCCAGCATAGAGGCAGCCTGGGGAGTCTATGGCTACACCTTC.

The table lists this clonotype with a few counts. The genes are TRBV9 and TRBJ1-1; 10 nucleotides align to TRBD1. This CDR3 region has 15 residues. V lost 4 bases and J lost 3; bases outside the gene matches: 6. Germline V gives CDR1 SGDLS, CDR2 YYNGEE. The CDR3: CASSPRTGGYTEAFF. CDR3 nucleotides: TGTGCCAGCAGCCCCCGGACAGGGGGATACACTGAAGCTTTCTTT.

This clonotype was seen only a few times. The CDR3, as DNA: TGTGCCAACCCTATGTGGGTCAGAAGTAATTCACCCCTCCACTTT. Protein sequence: CANPMWVRSNSPLHF. The rearrangement uses TRBV28 and TRBJ1-6, with unresolved D. Trimming took off 10 bases at V and 6 bases at J, with 19 bases between the two ends. This CDR3 spans 15 amino acids. The germline V gene encodes CDR1 MDHEN and CDR2 SYDVKM.

This clonotype appeared a few times. The V and J genes are TRBV7-9 and TRBJ2-1; D may be TRBD1 or TRBD2 (5 bases each). V gave up 3 bases and J gave up 6 bases, with 12 bases separating them. Looked up from germline, CDR1 is SEHNR and CDR2 is FQNEAQ (reference sequence). The CDR3 contains 14 residues. CDR3 loop: CASSFEGQGNEQFF. CDR3 in DNA: TGTGCCAGCAGCTTCGAGGGCCAGGGCAATGAGCAGTTCTTC. Based on the CDR3 plus reference TRBV7-9 and TRBJ2-1, the full variable domain is DTGVSQNPRHKITKRGQNVTFRCDPISEHNRLYWYRQTLGQGPEFLTYFQNEAQLEKSRLLSDRFSAERPKGSFSTLEIQRTEQGDSAMYLCASSFEGQGNEQFFGPGTRLTVL.